This T cell receptor (beta chain) was found in a study of blood T cell repertoires in COVID-19. Study-wide context: The samples span acute and convalescent COVID-19 from the United States, Italy and Spain.

The CDR3 runs 15 residues. Deletions cut 4 bases from V and 7 bases from J, with 19 bases between. Germline values: CDR1 MNHEY, CDR2 SVGEGT. Original handling: Reference gene primers were amplified, and this amplification served to estimate nucleated cell counts. Some clones are missing from TCRdb's copy, which holds only in-frame ones; the method was immunoSEQ multiplex PCR. V and J calls and clone size are given by that table; D and trimming were obtained from the DNA. The top ten hold around 1.6% of the sample, which has just under 150,000 clones, around 90% seen once. The sequence came from a human donor in a cohort sampled during active COVID-19. Sequenced: peripheral blood. The V gene is TRBV6-2 or TRBV6-3, the J gene TRBJ1-2; D is possibly TRBD1 (5 bases). The CDR3 coding sequence is TGTGCCAGCAGTTTGGTCTCCCAGGGAACGCGTGGCTACACCTTC. It translates to CASSLVSQGTRGYTF.